The 5 T cell receptor beta chains reported below all come from one sample, sequenced in a study of cytomegalovirus exposure and HLA in healthy donors. Primers for the PCR totalled 60 Vbeta and 13 Jbeta. Assay used: immunoSEQ multiplex PCR; TCRdb lists only in-frame clones, some missing. This table holds some 150,000 clones, roughly 77% found once. The sample was PBMCs. The source is a young man in good health and CMV-seropositive.

In this sample, this clone turned up once. The gene calls are TRBV5-5 and TRBJ1-1; D is ambiguous. The germline V and J ends were trimmed by 0 bases and 2 bases, with 5 bases remaining between them. Germline CDR1 and CDR2: SGHKS and YYEKEE (reference sequence). The CDR3 runs to 13 residues. This chain's CDR3 is CASSLGANTEAFF. The CDR3, as DNA: TGTGCCAGCAGCTTGGGGGCTAACACTGAAGCTTTCTTT.

The genes are TRBV7-3 and TRBJ2-3; 8 bases agree with TRBD1. The CDR3 extends over 15 amino acids. CDR1 SGHTA and CDR2 FQGTGA come from the germline V gene. Germline trimming cut 5 bases from V and 3 bases from J; bases unmatched to any gene: 7. For the CDR3, the DNA is TGTGCCAGCAGCCCCGGGACAGGACCAACAGATACGCAGTATTTT. This sequence encodes CASSPGTGPTDTQYF.

This clone was observed a handful of times. The chain has TRBV7-9 and TRBJ1-1, with D unresolved. The V end was cut by 1 base, the J end by 6 bases, with 15 bases between. The CDR3 length is 15 residues. In germline, CDR1 is SEHNR, CDR2 FQNEAQ (reference sequence). CDR3 protein: CASSLGGPGGAEAFF. In DNA, the CDR3 is TGTGCCAGCAGCTTAGGTGGGCCAGGCGGGGCTGAAGCTTTCTTT.

The chain has TRBV5-4 and TRBJ1-1; TRBD1 agrees at 7 bases. Per the germline V gene, CDR1 is SGHNT and CDR2 is YYREEE (reference sequence). CDR3 size: 15 residues. J lost 1 base, V lost 0 bases, and 3 bases had no gene match. The CDR3 protein is CASSLEGARNTEAFF. As DNA, the CDR3 is TGTGCCAGCAGCTTGGAGGGGGCGCGGAACACTGAAGCTTTCTTT.

The count of this clone is one. The chain links TRBV9 to TRBJ2-1, with 7 bases lining up with TRBD2. CDR1 SGDLS and CDR2 YYNGEE come from the germline V gene. V trimming: 0 bases; J trimming: 2 bases; junction bases outside the gene matches: 2. The CDR3 runs 15 residues. CDR3 loop: CASSVVGTTYNEQFF. The CDR3 DNA reads TGTGCCAGCAGCGTAGTTGGGACTACCTACAATGAGCAGTTCTTC.